One sample yielded the 7 T cell receptor beta chains listed below, sequenced in a study of T cell repertoires in cytomegalovirus infection (dated by TCRdb to between 2019 and 2020). The sequencer was an Illumina HiSeq 1500. TCRdb trimmed public reads at Q25 via fastp, called clones via MiXCR and kept in-frame beta chains. Entries that share a CDR3 protein sequence are merged under the most common genes and DNA. The sample data list about 140,000 distinct CDR3 sequences, and about 6.5% of these were observed just once. The biggest ten clones account for more than 15% of the sample. What was sequenced was PBMCs. These receptors originate from a human donor in good health (CMV status not recorded). Some clones in this sample may be carry-over from other donors' samples.

This clonotype occurred many times. The rearrangement uses TRBV15 and TRBJ2-3; tentative D call: TRBD1 (6 bases). CDR3 length: 17 residues. Germline lookup yields CDR1 LNHNV and CDR2 YYDKDF (reference sequence). Trimming removed 5 bases from V and 1 base from J, with 19 bases in between. This CDR3 is CATSEGQSSGGTDTQYF. The CDR3 DNA follows: TGTGCCACCAGCGAAGGACAGTCATCCGGTGGCACAGATACGCAGTATTTT.

This clonotype appeared a few times. The chain is built from TRBV2 and TRBJ2-5; D unresolved. V lost 6 bases and J lost 5, with 10 bases in between. Germline V gives CDR1 SNHLY, CDR2 FYNNEI. The CDR3 length is 12 residues. This chain's CDR3 is CASRNLGETQYF. The CDR3 nucleotides are TGTGCCAGCAGAAATCTAGGGGAGACCCAGTACTTC. Drawing the rest from reference TRBV2 and TRBJ2-5, the complete variable domain is EPEVTQTPSHQVTQMGQEVILRCVPISNHLYFYWYRQILGQKVEFLVSFYNNEISEKSEIFDDQFSVERPDGSNFTLKIRSTKLEDSAMYFCASRNLGETQYFGPGTRLLVL.

This clonotype was recorded at least ten times. V and J are TRBV7-2 and TRBJ2-1; D may be TRBD1 or TRBD2 (6 bases each). The V gene lost 1 base and the J gene lost 3 bases, with 13 bases spanning the gap. This CDR3 has 16 residues. Per germline, CDR1 SGHTA and CDR2 FQGNSA. The CDR3 DNA reads TGTGCCAGCAGCTTAGAGAGGGGGGCAGTCTACAATGAGCAGTTCTTC. Its protein is CASSLERGAVYNEQFF.

This clonotype was detected many times. The genes are TRBV7-9 and TRBJ2-4, with 9 bases identical to TRBD1. The CDR3 is 14 residues long. With V trimmed by 5 bases and J by 8 bases, 7 bases remained unmatched. CDR1 is SEHNR, CDR2 FQNEAQ, per germline (reference sequence). CDR3 in amino acids: CASSRQGGLDIQYF. The CDR3 DNA reads as TGTGCCAGCAGCCGACAGGGGGGTCTGGACATTCAGTACTTC.

This clonotype was detected a few times. This sequence joins TRBV24-1 and TRBJ2-2; no firm D call. There are 15 residues in the CDR3. V lost 2 bases and J 1 base, leaving 7 bases between the germline ends. CDR1 and CDR2 from the germline V gene are KGHDR and SFDVKD. This CDR3 is CATSDSWMNTGELFF. The CDR3 nucleotides are TGTGCCACCAGTGATTCTTGGATGAACACCGGGGAGCTGTTTTTT.

The sample holds a few counts of this clonotype. This chain joins TRBV20-1 and TRBJ2-1; 13 bases are shared with TRBD2. V lost 5 bases and J lost 6; bases outside the gene matches: 10. Germline V gene sequence: CDR1 DFQATT, CDR2 SNEGSKA (reference sequence). The CDR3 extends over 16 amino acids. CDR3 residues: CSAPTSGGLGGNEQFF. CDR3 in DNA: TGCAGTGCTCCGACTAGCGGGGGGCTCGGCGGCAATGAGCAGTTCTTC.

This clonotype has at least ten counts. This sequence joins TRBV7-3 and TRBJ2-3; maybe TRBD2 (5 bases). V lost 0 bases and J 5 bases, leaving 9 bases between the germline ends. The CDR3 has 14 amino acids. CDR1 is SGHTA and CDR2 is FQGTGA in the germline V gene. CDR3 in amino acids: CASSLTGVGDTQYF. CDR3 coding DNA: TGTGCCAGCAGCTTAACCGGGGTTGGAGATACGCAGTATTTT.